The next 21 T cell receptor beta chains were all read from a single sample in a study of blood T cell repertoires in COVID-19. TCRdb's copy holds only in-frame clones and misses some; the assay was immunoSEQ multiplex PCR. The profile covers roughly 340,000 clones, with about 90% appearing a single time and approximately 3% taken by the ten largest. Sequenced input: peripheral blood. The origin of the receptors is a woman between 25 and 40 years old with COVID-19, enrolled during active disease.

V is TRBV1 and J is TRBJ2-7; TRBD2, the table's D call, lacks a check against the DNA. TRBV1 is termed a pseudogene. The CDR3 spans 16 residues. The CDR3 protein is CTSSQVPGTGTYEQYF. The CDR3 DNA reads TGCACCAGCAGCCAAGTCCCCGGGACTGGAACCTACGAGCAGTACTTC.

This clone was recorded a few times. This rearrangement joins TRBV4-2 to TRBJ1-1, with 10 bases that match TRBD1. Germline loops: CDR1 LGHNA, CDR2 YNFKEQ. V gave up 1 base and J gave up 5 bases; unmatched junction bases: 4. This CDR3 contains 15 residues. CDR3 DNA: TGTGCCAGCAGCCAAGCGCGGACAGGGGGGACTGAAGCTTTCTTT. This codes for CASSQARTGGTEAFF.

The J gene is TRBJ2-5, the V gene TRBV19; TRBD2 aligns across 11 bases. CDR3 length equals 16 residues. Germline CDR1 and CDR2: LNHDA and SQIVND (reference sequence). The trim removed 1 base at V and 4 bases at J, leaving 5 bases unmatched. The CDR3 DNA is TGTGCCAGTAGTATAGGACTAGCGGGACGTGGAGAGACCCAGTACTTC. Encoded protein: CASSIGLAGRGETQYF.

As to this clone: The junction shows a germline mismatch at one end, possibly a read error. The chain has TRBV15 and TRBJ2-1; tentatively, D is TRBD1 (6 bases). The CDR3 has 15 amino acids. Germline CDR1 reads LNHNV; CDR2 reads YYDKDF (reference sequence). CDR3 nucleotides: TGTGCCACCAGCAGAGATAGGGCCAGGGACAACGAGCAGTTCTTC. Amino acid sequence: CATSRDRARDNEQFF.

The chain couples TRBV6-6 to TRBJ2-7; D not resolved. Germline V gives CDR1 MNHNY, CDR2 SVGAGI (reference sequence). This CDR3 has 13 amino acids. The V end lost 0 bases, the J end lost 5 bases, and 8 bases lay between the germline ends. As DNA, the CDR3 is TGTGCCAGCAGTTACTCGAAACCAGACGAGCAGTACGTC. The encoded protein is CASSYSKPDEQYV.

The V call is TRBV10-1, the J call TRBJ2-5, with 7 bases identical to TRBD2. The germline V gene has CDR1 WNHNN and CDR2 SYGVQD (reference sequence). V lost 2 bases to trimming and J lost 2 bases; unmatched junction nucleotides: 5. The CDR3 has 15 residues. Here the CDR3 reads CASSETLADQETQYF. The CDR3 DNA reads TGCGCCAGCAGTGAGACCCTAGCGGATCAAGAGACCCAGTACTTC.

This clone was observed a handful of times. The V gene is TRBV28, the J gene TRBJ1-5; weak D call: TRBD1 (5 bases). Germline V CDR1 and CDR2: MDHEN, SYDVKM. Trimming left V 3 bases short and J 0 bases short, with 9 bases between. The CDR3 sequence is 15 residues long. The CDR3, as DNA: TGTGCCAGCAGTTTTTACAGGACTAGCAATCAGCCCCAGCATTTT. Encoded protein: CASSFYRTSNQPQHF.

The chain has TRBV10-3 and TRBJ2-3, with 8 bases that match TRBD2. V trimming: 4 bases; J trimming: 5 bases; junction bases outside the gene matches: 8. The CDR3 length is 15 residues. Germline V gives CDR1 ENHRY, CDR2 SYGVKD. CDR3 sequence reads: CAISAPGGARDTQYF. CDR3 sequence (DNA): TGTGCCATCAGTGCCCCCGGGGGGGCAAGAGATACGCAGTATTTT.

V gene TRBV19 combines with J gene TRBJ1-1; D remains ambiguous. The CDR3 totals 15 residues. Trimming cost V 2 bases and J 4 bases, with 14 bases left between them. CDR1 and CDR2 (germline): LNHDA, SQIVND (reference sequence). CDR3 sequence (DNA): TGTGCCAGTAGTATACAAGGAGCCGGCGTCACTGAAGCTTTCTTT. Translated: CASSIQGAGVTEAFF.

The CDR3 coding sequence is TGTGCCAGCAGTGAATGGCTGGGGGCCGACGAGCAGTACTTC. Its protein is CASSEWLGADEQYF. The V gene is TRBV2, the J gene TRBJ2-7; D might be TRBD1 (6 bases). CDR1 and CDR2 (germline): SNHLY, FYNNEI. The CDR3 runs 14 residues. The V end was cut by 2 bases, the J end by 5 bases, with 13 bases between.

The gene calls are TRBV7-9 and TRBJ2-3; D is ambiguous. Germline assignment: CDR1 SEHNR and CDR2 FQNEAQ (reference sequence). V was clipped by 2 bases and J by 2 bases, with 11 bases between them. The CDR3 has 15 amino acids. The CDR3 here is CASSLTSKATDTQYF. CDR3 nucleotide sequence: TGTGCCAGCAGCTTAACCTCGAAAGCCACAGATACGCAGTATTTT.

This clone appeared a few times. This sequence joins TRBV2 and TRBJ2-6; perhaps TRBD1 as D (6 bases). This CDR3 region has 16 residues. V shed 6 bases and J shed 4 bases, with 16 bases lying between them. In germline, CDR1 is SNHLY, CDR2 FYNNEI. CDR3 DNA sequence: TGTGCCAGCAGGGGACAACGTCTAGGAGGGGCCAACGTCCTGACTTTC. It translates to CASRGQRLGGANVLTF.

CDR3 sequence reads: CSVEVGGVGIQYF. CDR3 sequence (DNA): TGCAGCGTTGAAGTGGGGGGGGTCGGCATTCAGTACTTC. The gene calls are TRBV29-1 and TRBJ2-4; 7 bases agree with TRBD2. The CDR3 is 13 amino acids. The trim removed 1 base at V and 9 bases at J, leaving 6 bases unmatched. Germline CDR1 SQVTM, CDR2 ANQGSEA.

The chain employs TRBV11-2 and TRBJ1-6; a possible D gene is TRBD1 (5 bases). The germline V and J ends were trimmed by 6 bases and 4 bases, with 19 bases remaining between them. Germline V CDR1 and CDR2: SGHAT, FQNNGV. The length of the CDR3 is 17 residues. In DNA, the CDR3 is TGTGCCAGCAGGTCGTTGGGGGGACTGGGTTATAATTCACCCCTCCACTTT. It encodes CASRSLGGLGYNSPLHF.

The rearrangement links TRBV28 to TRBJ2-2, with 9 nucleotides matching TRBD2. Germline assignment: CDR1 MDHEN and CDR2 SYDVKM. CDR3 length: 17 amino acids. The junction had 9 bases not matched to a gene; V was cut back by 7 bases and J by 0 bases. DNA of the CDR3: TGTGCCAGCACCCAAAGTAGCGGGGGACCGAACACCGGGGAGCTGTTTTTT. It translates to CASTQSSGGPNTGELFF.

The chain uses TRBV10-3 and TRBJ1-1, with D possibly TRBD1 on 5 matching bases. The CDR3 runs to 16 residues. V lost 0 bases and J lost 1, with 12 bases in between. Per germline, CDR1 ENHRY and CDR2 SYGVKD. The CDR3 DNA reads as TGTGCCATCAGTGAGTCGAATAAACAGGCGAACACTGAAGCTTTCTTT. This gives the protein CAISESNKQANTEAFF.

The chain uses TRBV28 and TRBJ1-5; no reliable D call. The CDR3 runs to 16 residues. CDR1 is MDHEN and CDR2 is SYDVKM in the germline V gene. Trimming stripped 3 bases from V and 0 bases from J, with 12 bases between. The chain's CDR3 is CASSLTTVYSNQPQHF. The DNA for the CDR3 is TGTGCCAGCAGTTTGACCACAGTGTATAGCAATCAGCCCCAGCATTTT.

The gene calls are TRBV5-1 and TRBJ1-2; TRBD1 aligns across 8 bases. This CDR3 has 15 amino acids. Per the germline V gene, CDR1 is SGHRS and CDR2 is YFSETQ. V trimming: 0 bases; J trimming: 1 base; junction bases outside the gene matches: 2. The CDR3 here is CASSLVTGGNYGYTF. The DNA for the CDR3 is TGCGCCAGCAGCTTGGTAACAGGGGGTAACTATGGCTACACCTTC.

The V call is TRBV5-4, the J call TRBJ2-1; no definite D call. The CDR3 runs to 14 residues. Germline values: CDR1 SGHNT, CDR2 YYREEE (reference sequence). With 4 bases removed from V and 0 bases from J, the gap between germline ends came to 8 bases. CDR3 nucleotide sequence: TGTGCCAGCAGCCCCGCCGGCTCCTACAATGAGCAGTTCTTC. This codes for CASSPAGSYNEQFF.

This chain joins TRBV29-1 and TRBJ1-1; 7 nucleotides line up with TRBD1. In germline, CDR1 is SQVTM, CDR2 ANQGSEA. J lost 4 bases, V lost 4 bases, and 9 bases had no gene match. There are 14 residues in the CDR3. The chain's CDR3 is CSVGQGNFGTEAFF. Here the CDR3 DNA reads TGCAGCGTTGGACAGGGAAACTTTGGCACTGAAGCTTTCTTT.

This clone was detected a few times. The chain joins TRBV6-1 to TRBJ2-3; 9 bases agree with TRBD2. With 2 bases clipped from V and 6 bases from J, the junction kept 9 bases outside the gene matches. The CDR3 runs 16 residues. Germline CDR1 and CDR2: MNHNS and SASEGT. The CDR3 nucleotides are TGTGCCAGCAGTGAACATAGCGGGGGCCCCGGGGATACGCAGTATTTT. Encoded protein: CASSEHSGGPGDTQYF.